Listed below are T cell receptor beta chains from one sample, sequenced in a study of T cell changes during pregnancy in multiple sclerosis. TCRdb keeps only in-frame clones here, not all; method: immunoSEQ multiplex PCR. The profile covers 34,000 or so clones, with around nine tenths appearing a single time and around 12% taken by the ten largest. This specimen was CD8+ T cells from peripheral blood mononuclear cells, taken in the first trimester of pregnancy. The receptor set was obtained from a female donor with multiple sclerosis, enrolled in a pregnancy study. Both conserved end residues are part of each CDR3. The order of the fields is CDR3 protein, CDR3 DNA, J gene, D gene, clone size, V gene. A D gene is named only where the DNA matches it firmly. A row's size may be missing; if present it is once, few, many or a size class.

CASSVYGGGSQETQYF | TGTGCCAGCAGTGTGTATGGCGGGGGAAGTCAAGAGACCCAGTACTTC | TRBJ2-5 | TRBD2 | few | TRBV6-4
CASSWVQGADQPQHF | TGTGCCAGCAGTTGGGTGCAGGGGGCTGATCAGCCCCAGCATTTT | TRBJ1-5 | TRBD1 | - | TRBV28
CASSATGDGGTDTQYF | TGTGCCAGCAGCGCGACAGGGGATGGGGGCACAGATACGCAGTATTTT | TRBJ2-3 | TRBD1 | - | TRBV9
CASSDGQFNEQFF | TGTGCCAGCAGTGACGGACAGTTCAATGAGCAGTTCTTC | TRBJ2-1 | - | - | TRBV6-1
CSVDAGGPDTGELFF | TGCAGCGTTGATGCGGGAGGGCCTGACACCGGGGAGCTGTTTTTT | TRBJ2-2 | TRBD2 | - | TRBV29-1
CASTPRLVSGRSYNEQFF | TGTGCCAGTACCCCGAGGTTAGTTAGCGGGAGGTCTTACAATGAGCAGTTCTTC | TRBJ2-1 | TRBD2 | - | TRBV19
CASSGRSDRGGQETQYF | TGTGCCAGCAGCGGGAGGTCAGACAGGGGCGGCCAAGAGACCCAGTACTTC | TRBJ2-5 | TRBD1 | many | TRBV9
CASSQDDYAGEQYF | TGCGCCAGCAGCCAAGACGACTACGCTGGGGAGCAGTACTTC | TRBJ2-7 | - | - | TRBV4-1
CASSLEALRKYF | TGTGCCAGCAGCTTAGAGGCACTTAGAAAGTACTTC | TRBJ2-7 | - | - | TRBV5-4
CASSEAGGSTDTQYF | TGTGCCAGCAGTGAGGCGGGAGGCTCCACAGATACGCAGTATTTT | TRBJ2-3 | TRBD2 | - | TRBV6-4
CSVEDIPNYGYTF | TGCAGCGTTGAAGACATCCCTAACTATGGCTACACCTTC | TRBJ1-2 | - | - | TRBV29-1
CASSPGIGTSGSKDTQYF | TGTGCCAGCAGCCCGGGGATCGGGACTAGCGGGAGTAAAGATACGCAGTATTTT | TRBJ2-3 | TRBD2 | - | TRBV11-1
CASSEGEGPDEQYF | TGTGCCAGCAGTGAGGGGGAGGGTCCGGACGAGCAGTACTTC | TRBJ2-7 | TRBD2 | - | TRBV6-1
CASRGGDTEAFF | TGTGCCAGTAGAGGGGGGGACACTGAAGCTTTCTTT | TRBJ1-1 | - | once | TRBV19
CASRANYYEQYF | TGTGCCAGCAGAGCAAACTACTACGAGCAGTACTTC | TRBJ2-7 | - | once | TRBV2
CASSQAADTLHF | TGCGCCAGCAGCCAAGCGGCGGACACCCTCCACTTT | TRBJ1-6 | - | - | TRBV4-1
CASSQDMAGGGQETQYF | TGCGCCAGCAGCCAAGATATGGCGGGAGGGGGACAAGAGACCCAGTACTTC | TRBJ2-5 | TRBD2 | - | TRBV4-3
CASSGSGAYREGEKLFF | TGTGCCAGCAGCGGCAGTGGGGCGTACAGGGAAGGTGAAAAACTGTTTTTT | TRBJ1-4 | - | - | TRBV28
CASSDDWGVNTEAFF | TGTGCCAGCAGTGACGATTGGGGAGTCAACACTGAAGCTTTCTTT | TRBJ1-1 | - | medium-sized | TRBV6-1
CASSLPDGGSSYEQYF | TGTGCCAGCAGTTTGCCGGACGGAGGGAGCTCCTACGAGCAGTACTTC | TRBJ2-7 | - | - | TRBV28
CASSLTGNLNYEQYF | TGTGCCAGCAGTTTAACGGGGAACTTAAACTACGAGCAGTACTTC | TRBJ2-7 | - | - | TRBV27
CASSSQGPAVADTQYF | TGTGCCAGCAGTTCCCAAGGCCCAGCGGTCGCAGATACGCAGTATTTT | TRBJ2-3 | - | - | TRBV6-5
CASSLSTGAREETQYF | TGTGCCAGCAGTTTATCGACAGGGGCGAGGGAGGAGACCCAGTACTTC | TRBJ2-5 | TRBD1 | - | TRBV28
CASTASGQVWVQPQHF | TGTGCCAGCACAGCTTCAGGACAGGTTTGGGTGCAGCCCCAGCATTTT | TRBJ1-5 | TRBD1 | - | TRBV6-6
CASSLGPGQLYEQYF | TGTGCCAGCAGCTTAGGCCCGGGACAGCTATACGAGCAGTACTTC | TRBJ2-7 | TRBD1 | - | TRBV7-9
CASSSTGTANYGYTF | TGCGCCAGCAGCAGTACCGGGACAGCCAACTATGGCTACACCTTC | TRBJ1-2 | TRBD1 | - | TRBV5-1
CASSSSGSGYEQYF | TGTGCCAGTAGTAGTAGCGGGAGTGGCTACGAGCAGTACTTC | TRBJ2-7 | TRBD2 | - | TRBV19
CASSLAGMRYEQYF | TGTGCCAGCAGTCTGGCAGGGATGAGGTACGAGCAGTACTTC | TRBJ2-7 | - | - | TRBV27
CASSSGGEFTDTQYF | TGCGCCAGCAGCTCCGGTGGGGAGTTCACAGATACGCAGTATTTT | TRBJ2-3 | - | - | TRBV5-1
CASWSPPTNTEAFF | TGTGCCAGCTGGTCACCCCCAACAAACACTGAAGCTTTCTTT | TRBJ1-1 | - | many | TRBV7-9
CAVPHPGNGYTF | TGTGCCGTCCCCCACCCGGGGAATGGCTACACCTTC | TRBJ1-2 | - | - | TRBV19
CASSDSAGTDTQYF | TGTGCCAGCAGTGACTCAGCGGGCACAGATACGCAGTATTTT | TRBJ2-3 | - | few | TRBV6-4
CASSVDAPYEQYF | TGTGCCAGCAGCGTAGATGCGCCCTACGAGCAGTACTTC | TRBJ2-7 | - | - | TRBV9
CASSLGANPYEQYF | TGTGCCAGCAGCCTAGGTGCAAACCCCTACGAGCAGTACTTC | TRBJ2-7 | - | medium-sized | TRBV2
CASSLGQGIYEQYF | TGTGCCAGCAGCTTGGGACAGGGGATCTACGAGCAGTACTTC | TRBJ2-7 | TRBD1 | - | TRBV13
CASSFEGGSLPEQYF | TGTGCCAGCAGCTTTGAGGGCGGGAGTCTTCCCGAGCAGTACTTC | TRBJ2-7 | TRBD2 | - | TRBV5-4
CASRTTGDGGYEQYF | TGTGCCAGCAGAACCACAGGGGACGGCGGCTACGAGCAGTACTTC | TRBJ2-7 | TRBD1 | - | TRBV6-5
CASSQEGAGYGYTF | TGCGCCAGCAGCCAAGAAGGGGCTGGCTATGGCTACACCTTC | TRBJ1-2 | - | once | TRBV4-1
CASSLLSGRAPNYEQYF | TGTGCCAGCAGTTTATTGAGCGGGAGGGCCCCAAACTACGAGCAGTACTTC | TRBJ2-7 | TRBD2 | - | TRBV28
CASSSMTGEEAYGYTF | TGTGCCAGCAGCTCCATGACAGGGGAAGAAGCCTATGGCTACACCTTC | TRBJ1-2 | TRBD1 | - | TRBV13
CASSYDPGFNYGYTF | TGTGCCAGCAGTTACGATCCGGGGTTCAACTATGGCTACACCTTC | TRBJ1-2 | - | - | TRBV28
CASSQPGRQETQYF | TGCGCCAGCAGCCAACCCGGGAGACAAGAGACCCAGTACTTC | TRBJ2-5 | - | - | TRBV4-1
CASSSTGTELYQETQYF | TGTGCCAGCAGCTCGACCGGGACAGAGCTTTACCAAGAGACCCAGTACTTC | TRBJ2-5 | TRBD1 | - | TRBV5-5
CASSLTSTYEQYF | TGTGCCAGCAGCTTAACGAGCACCTACGAGCAGTACTTC | TRBJ2-7 | - | - | TRBV7-6
CASSRPGGQNTGELFF | TGTGCCAGCAGCCGTCCAGGGGGACAAAACACCGGGGAGCTGTTTTTT | TRBJ2-2 | TRBD1 | - | TRBV7-6
CASSLAAGDTDTQYF | TGCGCCAGCAGCTTGGCGGCGGGCGACACAGATACGCAGTATTTT | TRBJ2-3 | - | - | TRBV5-1
CASSEGLAGNYEQYF | TGCGCCAGCAGCGAGGGACTAGCGGGAAACTACGAGCAGTACTTC | TRBJ2-7 | TRBD2 | - | TRBV5-1
CASTLSASGMRNEQFF | TGTGCCAGTACCCTGTCGGCTAGCGGGATGCGCAATGAGCAGTTCTTC | TRBJ2-1 | TRBD2 | - | TRBV19
CASSRLAETYEQYF | TGTGCCAGCAGTCGACTAGCGGAGACCTACGAGCAGTACTTC | TRBJ2-7 | TRBD2 | - | TRBV28
CASSTGEKDTDTQYF | TGTGCCAGCAGTACGGGGGAGAAGGACACAGATACGCAGTATTTT | TRBJ2-3 | - | - | TRBV6-4
CATQAAGGVNYEQYF | TGCGCCACCCAGGCGGCGGGAGGGGTGAATTACGAGCAGTACTTC | TRBJ2-7 | TRBD2 | - | TRBV10-2
CATSPDGTLPNYGYTF | TGTGCCACCAGCCCAGACGGGACACTCCCAAACTATGGCTACACCTTC | TRBJ1-2 | - | - | TRBV15
CASSRRHDSYNEQFF | TGTGCCAGCAGCCGCAGACACGACTCCTACAATGAGCAGTTCTTC | TRBJ2-1 | - | - | TRBV6-1
CASSMTGATYEQYF | TGTGCCAGTAGTATGACAGGCGCTACCTACGAGCAGTACTTC | TRBJ2-7 | - | - | TRBV19
CASSPPHGQGIYEQYF | TGTGCCAGCAGTCCACCCCACGGGCAGGGTATCTACGAGCAGTACTTC | TRBJ2-7 | - | - | TRBV7-9